This T cell receptor beta chain was recovered during a study of CD8 T cells in ankylosing spondylitis. Study-wide results and limits: Apparently characteristic of ankylosing spondylitis blood was a TCR beta motif (roughly eight highly homologous variants). Disease-linked clones were CD8+ and relatively rare in peripheral blood.

Via MiXCR, TCRdb re-called the 5' RACE reads, giving one row per CDR3 protein. The table lists around 770,000 distinct CDR3 sequences, 12% of them singletons. This clonotype was found a few times. The antigen remains undetermined. Trimming removed 2 bases from V and 0 bases from J, with 11 bases in between. Germline CDR1 and CDR2: DFQATT and SNEGSKA (reference sequence). This CDR3 is built from 15 residues. The sequencing input was blood, either unsorted or a sorted T cell fraction (not recorded which). The receptor comes from a male donor with ankylosing spondylitis. The gene calls are TRBV20-1 and TRBJ2-1; D is unclear. The CDR3 sequence: CSARSLKASYNEQFF. In DNA form, the CDR3 reads TGCAGTGCTAGATCTTTGAAGGCCTCCTACAATGAGCAGTTCTTC.